Below, one T cell receptor (beta chain) is given with its context. As yet, its antigen is unknown. The RNA, roughly 0.45 to 1 ug, was put through reverse transcription using random hexamers. One entry per CDR3 protein results from TCRdb running MiXCR on the immunoSEQ multiplex PCR reads. The profile shows about 130,000 distinct CDR3 sequences, 95% of them singletons. V was pared by 4 bases and J by 8 bases, with 8 bases between. Germline V gene lookup returns CDR1 KGHDR and CDR2 SFDVKD. The CDR3 sequence is 12 residues long. This sample stems from a study of CD8 T cells in Susac syndrome. Study-wide points: Clonal CD8+ expansion in Susac was highest in TEMRA cells and active patients.

Material: CD8+ T cells from PBMCs. The V and J genes are TRBV24-1 and TRBJ2-1, with no clear D. This sequence originates from a human donor with Susac syndrome. CDR3 sequence: CATSDYGHEQFF. The DNA of the CDR3 is TGTGCCACCAGTGACTACGGCCATGAGCAGTTCTTC.